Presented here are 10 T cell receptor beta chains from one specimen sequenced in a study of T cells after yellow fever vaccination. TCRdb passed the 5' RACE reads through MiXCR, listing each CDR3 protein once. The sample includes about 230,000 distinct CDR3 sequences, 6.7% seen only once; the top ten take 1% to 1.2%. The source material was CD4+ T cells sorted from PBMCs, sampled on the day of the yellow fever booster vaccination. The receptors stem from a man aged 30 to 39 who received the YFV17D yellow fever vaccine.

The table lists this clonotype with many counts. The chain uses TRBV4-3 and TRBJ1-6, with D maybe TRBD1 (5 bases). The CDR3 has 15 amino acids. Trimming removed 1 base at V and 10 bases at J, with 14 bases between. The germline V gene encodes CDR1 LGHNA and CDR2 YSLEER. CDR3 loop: CASSQGQKVSSPLHF. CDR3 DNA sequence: TGCGCCAGCAGCCAAGGACAGAAAGTTTCATCACCCCTCCACTTT.

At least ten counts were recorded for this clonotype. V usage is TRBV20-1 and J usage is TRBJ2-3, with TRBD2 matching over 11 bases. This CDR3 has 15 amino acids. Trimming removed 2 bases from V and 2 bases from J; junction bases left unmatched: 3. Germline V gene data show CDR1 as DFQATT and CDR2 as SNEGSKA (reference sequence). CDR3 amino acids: CSARMGLAATDTQYF. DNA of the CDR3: TGCAGTGCTAGAATGGGACTAGCGGCCACAGATACGCAGTATTTT.

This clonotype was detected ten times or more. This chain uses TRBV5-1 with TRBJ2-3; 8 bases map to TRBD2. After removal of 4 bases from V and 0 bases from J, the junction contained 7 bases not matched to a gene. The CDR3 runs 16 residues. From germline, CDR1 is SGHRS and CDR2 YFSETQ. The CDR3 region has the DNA TGCGCCAGCAGCCTTCCTAGCGGGTACAGCACAGATACGCAGTATTTT. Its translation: CASSLPSGYSTDTQYF. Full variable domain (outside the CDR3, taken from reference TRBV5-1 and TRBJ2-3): KAGVTQTPRYLIKTRGQQVTLSCSPISGHRSVSWYQQTPGQGLQFLFEYFSETQRNKGNFPGRFSGRQFSNSRSEMNVSTLELGDSALYLCASSLPSGYSTDTQYFGPGTRLTVL.

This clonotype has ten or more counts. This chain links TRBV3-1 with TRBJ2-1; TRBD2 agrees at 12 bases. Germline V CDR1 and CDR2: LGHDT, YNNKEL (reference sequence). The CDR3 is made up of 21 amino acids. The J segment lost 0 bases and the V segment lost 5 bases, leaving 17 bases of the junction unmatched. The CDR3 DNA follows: TGTGCCAGCAGCTTTATGCCACTAGCGGGAGGACTCGGGAGCTCCTACAATGAGCAGTTCTTC. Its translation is CASSFMPLAGGLGSSYNEQFF.

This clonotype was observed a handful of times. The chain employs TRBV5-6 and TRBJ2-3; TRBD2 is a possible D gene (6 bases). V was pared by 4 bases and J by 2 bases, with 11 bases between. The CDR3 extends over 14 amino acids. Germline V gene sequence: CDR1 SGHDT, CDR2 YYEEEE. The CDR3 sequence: CASSGGTPTDTQYF. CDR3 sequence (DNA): TGTGCCAGCAGCGGAGGGACCCCCACAGATACGCAGTATTTT.

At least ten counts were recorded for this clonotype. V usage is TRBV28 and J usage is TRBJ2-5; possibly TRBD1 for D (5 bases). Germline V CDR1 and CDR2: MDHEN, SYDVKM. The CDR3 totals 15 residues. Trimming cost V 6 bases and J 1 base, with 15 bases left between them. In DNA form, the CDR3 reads TGTGCCAGCAGCCCGCAGGGTAAGGGCCAAGAGACCCAGTACTTC. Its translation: CASSPQGKGQETQYF.

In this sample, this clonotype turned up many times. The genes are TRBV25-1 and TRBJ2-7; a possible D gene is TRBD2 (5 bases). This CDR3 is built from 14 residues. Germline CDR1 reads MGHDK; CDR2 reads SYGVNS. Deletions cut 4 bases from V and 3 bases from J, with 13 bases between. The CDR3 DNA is TGTGCCAGCAGTGTTGGACTGGGGAGCTACGAGCAGTACTTC. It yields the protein CASSVGLGSYEQYF.

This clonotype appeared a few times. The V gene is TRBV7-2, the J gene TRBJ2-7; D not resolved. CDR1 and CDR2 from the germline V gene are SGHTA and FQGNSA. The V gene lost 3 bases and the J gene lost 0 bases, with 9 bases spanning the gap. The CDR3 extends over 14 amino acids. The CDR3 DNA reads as TGTGCCAGCAGCTTTGTCGATAGCTCCTACGAGCAGTACTTC. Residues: CASSFVDSSYEQYF.

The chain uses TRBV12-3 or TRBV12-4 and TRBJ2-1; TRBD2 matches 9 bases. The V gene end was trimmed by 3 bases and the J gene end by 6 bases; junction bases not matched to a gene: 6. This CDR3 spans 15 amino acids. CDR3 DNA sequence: TGTGCCAGCAGTTTTGGCGGGAGGGCCCCCAATGAGCAGTTCTTC. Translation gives CASSFGGRAPNEQFF.

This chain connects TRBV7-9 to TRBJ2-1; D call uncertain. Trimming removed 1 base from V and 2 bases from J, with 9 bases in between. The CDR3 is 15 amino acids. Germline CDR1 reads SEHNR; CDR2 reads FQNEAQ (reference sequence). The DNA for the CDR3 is TGTGCCAGCAGCTTAGGGAGATCCCCCTACAATGAGCAGTTCTTC. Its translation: CASSLGRSPYNEQFF.